This entry is about one T cell receptor beta chain. As yet, its antigen is unknown. The sample comes from a study of T cell responses to AZD1222 COVID-19 vaccine. Pooled samples include second doses given at about 4 or 12 weeks. This CDR3 spans 13 amino acids. Germline lookup yields CDR1 MNHEY and CDR2 SVGAGI. Trimming removed 6 bases from V and 7 bases from J; junction bases left unmatched: 4. Regarding the study as a whole: Seropositive at baseline were only 5 to 7 AZD1222 recipients. Spike-specific TCR repertoires showed rising breadth and depth after two AZD1222 doses. Within unmutated variant regions lay the reported targets of nearly half of spike-specific TCRs.

Profiled with immunoSEQ multiplex PCR; TCRdb holds only in-frame clones, not every one. The sample yields under 170,000 clones, roughly 90% seen once. The sequenced sample was peripheral blood, obtained 28 days after the second AZD1222 dose. V is TRBV6-5 and J is TRBJ1-5; 9 bases line up with TRBD1. This clonotype originated in an adult who received the AZD1222 COVID-19 vaccine. The CDR3 spells CASRDRGGQPQHF. CDR3 DNA: TGTGCCAGCAGGGACAGGGGAGGACAGCCCCAGCATTTT.